The 30 T cell receptor beta chains listed next were all sequenced from one sample in a study of blood T cell repertoires in COVID-19. Here immunoSEQ multiplex PCR was the method, and the copy in TCRdb shows in-frame clones only, minus some. Of approximately 230,000 clones in the sample, 83% were seen once. What was sequenced was peripheral blood. All receptors derive from a man older than 75 with acute or convalescent COVID-19.

This clone was detected once. The CDR3 loop is CASSLHGTANTGELFF. The CDR3 nucleotides read TGTGCCAGCAGTTTACATGGGACAGCGAACACCGGGGAGCTGTTTTTT. The rearrangement links TRBV28 to TRBJ2-2, with TRBD1 matching 7 bases. With V trimmed by 2 bases and J by 0 bases, 3 bases remained unmatched. The CDR3 consists of 16 residues. Germline CDR1 reads MDHEN; CDR2 reads SYDVKM.

This chain connects TRBV24-1 to TRBJ2-7; possible D gene TRBD2, 6 bases. The CDR3 consists of 13 residues. Trimming shortened V by 2 bases and J by 4 bases, and 8 bases separated the two germline ends. Germline CDR1 and CDR2: KGHDR and SFDVKD. For the CDR3, the DNA is TGTGCCACCAGTGATTCGGGGGTTTACGAGCAGTACTTC. Its protein product is CATSDSGVYEQYF.

This clone was detected a few times. The chain has TRBV30 and TRBJ2-1; D is perhaps TRBD2 (7 bases). The V and J ends lost 2 bases and 5 bases respectively, with 10 bases between them. This CDR3 is 13 amino acids long. Germline CDR1 reads GTSNPN; CDR2 reads SVGIG (reference sequence). For the CDR3, the DNA is TGTGCCTGGAGTAGGGGGGGAAACAATGAGCAGTTCTTC. Translation: CAWSRGGNNEQFF.

The CDR3 nucleotides are TGTGCCAGCAGTTTCTCTTGGACAGGGGCCAACGTCCTGACTTTC. Protein product: CASSFSWTGANVLTF. The V call is TRBV28, the J call TRBJ2-6; a weak D match, TRBD1 (5 bases). V lost 3 bases and J lost 4, with 10 bases in between. The CDR3 is made up of 15 amino acids. Germline V CDR1 and CDR2: MDHEN, SYDVKM.

The rearrangement joins TRBV6-6 to TRBJ1-1, with TRBD1 matching over 8 bases. With 5 bases clipped from V and 5 bases from J, the junction kept 7 bases outside the gene matches. This CDR3 comprises 14 residues. Germline V gives CDR1 MNHNY, CDR2 SVGAGI (reference sequence). DNA for the CDR3: TGTGCCAGCAGTGGGACAGGATTGGTGACTGAAGCTTTCTTT. It encodes CASSGTGLVTEAFF.

J is TRBJ1-2 and V is TRBV6-5, with D tentatively TRBD1 (6 bases). The V gene's germline CDR1 is MNHEY and CDR2 SVGAGI. Trimming pared 2 bases from V and 0 bases from J, leaving 13 bases between. This CDR3 spans 16 amino acids. The CDR3 nucleotides are TGTGCCAGCAGTTACCCCACAGGGTTAGCTAACTATGGCTACACCTTC. It encodes CASSYPTGLANYGYTF.

This clone was observed once. The CDR3 nucleotides are TGTGCCATCAGTGAGGCCGGGACATCTAGCAATCAGCCCCAGCATTTT. The encoded protein is CAISEAGTSSNQPQHF. This chain links TRBV10-3 with TRBJ1-5, with D perhaps TRBD1 (6 bases). Germline CDR1 reads ENHRY; CDR2 reads SYGVKD. V lost 2 bases and J 0 bases, leaving 11 bases between the germline ends. This CDR3 is built from 16 residues.

The V and J genes are TRBV7-2 and TRBJ2-5; 8 bases agree with TRBD1. V lost 1 base to trimming and J lost 2 bases; unmatched junction nucleotides: 6. Germline assignment: CDR1 SGHTA and CDR2 FQGNSA. The CDR3 is 16 amino acids. CDR3 DNA: TGTGCCAGCAGCTTAGTGGGGACAGGAGGACAAGAGACCCAGTACTTC. Its translation: CASSLVGTGGQETQYF.

This chain uses TRBV7-3 with TRBJ2-3, with TRBD2 matching over 9 bases. Germline-derived CDR1 and CDR2 are SGHTA and FQGTGA. The CDR3 spans 15 residues. The trim removed 4 bases at V and 3 bases at J, leaving 5 bases unmatched. CDR3 nucleotides: TGTGCCAGCAGCTCAGGTAGCGGGAGTACAGATACGCAGTATTTT. It yields the protein CASSSGSGSTDTQYF. The whole variable domain, remainder taken from reference TRBV7-3 and TRBJ2-3, is GAGVSQTPSNKVTEKGKYVELRCDPISGHTALYWYRQSLGQGPEFLIYFQGTGAADDSGLPNDRFFAVRPEGSVSTLKIQRTERGDSAVYLCASSSGSGSTDTQYFGPGTRLTVL.

This rearrangement joins TRBV5-1 to TRBJ2-7, with D unresolved. Germline-derived CDR1 and CDR2 are SGHRS and YFSETQ. This CDR3 contains 15 residues. V was shortened by 0 bases and J by 3 bases, with 13 bases between the two germline ends. The CDR3: CASSLEPGKGYEQYF. In DNA form, the CDR3 reads TGCGCCAGCAGCTTGGAGCCAGGAAAAGGCTACGAGCAGTACTTC. Complete variable domain (other parts from reference TRBV5-1 and TRBJ2-7): KAGVTQTPRYLIKTRGQQVTLSCSPISGHRSVSWYQQTPGQGLQFLFEYFSETQRNKGNFPGRFSGRQFSNSRSEMNVSTLELGDSALYLCASSLEPGKGYEQYFGPGTRLTVT.

The J gene is TRBJ2-7, the V gene TRBV2, with TRBD1 as a possible D gene (5 bases). The CDR3 runs to 15 residues. Deletions cut 5 bases from V and 0 bases from J, with 14 bases between. CDR1 is SNHLY, CDR2 FYNNEI, per germline. The CDR3 sequence is CASSQGGMYSYEQYF. The CDR3 nucleotides are TGTGCCAGCAGTCAGGGTGGGATGTACTCCTACGAGCAGTACTTC.

The genes are TRBV27 and TRBJ1-6, with 8 nucleotides matching TRBD1. The germline V gene has CDR1 MNHEY and CDR2 SMNVEV (reference sequence). Trimming removed 8 bases from V and 7 bases from J; junction bases left unmatched: 16. The CDR3 has 17 amino acids. CDR3 loop: CASSLIPGGRMNSPLHF. The CDR3 nucleotides are TGTGCCAGCTCCCTAATCCCAGGGGGCCGGATGAATTCACCCCTCCACTTT.

V usage is TRBV7-9 and J usage is TRBJ1-6, with a tentative D call TRBD1 (6 bases). V was clipped by 3 bases and J by 8 bases, with 8 bases between them. CDR1 and CDR2 (germline): SEHNR, FQNEAQ (reference sequence). CDR3 length: 13 residues. The CDR3 spells CASSLDSDSPLHF. The CDR3 DNA is TGTGCCAGCAGCTTGGACAGCGATTCACCCCTCCACTTT. Variable domain in full (rest from reference TRBV7-9 and TRBJ1-6): DTGVSQNPRHKITKRGQNVTFRCDPISEHNRLYWYRQTLGQGPEFLTYFQNEAQLEKSRLLSDRFSAERPKGSFSTLEIQRTEQGDSAMYLCASSLDSDSPLHFGNGTRLTVT.

The CDR3: CASSQAAVNTGELFF. The CDR3 DNA sequence: TGTGCCAGCAGCCAAGCAGCGGTGAACACCGGGGAGCTGTTTTTT. The chain is built from TRBV3-1 (or the pseudogene TRBV3-2) and TRBJ2-2; possible D gene TRBD2, 5 bases. Per the germline V gene, CDR1 is LGHDT and CDR2 is YNNKEL (reference sequence). V lost 1 base, J lost 1 base, and 7 bases lay in between. The CDR3 is 15 residues long.

This chain uses TRBV30 with TRBJ2-5; 10 bases are a match to TRBD2. The CDR3 runs to 14 residues. Germline CDR1 GTSNPN, CDR2 SVGIG (reference sequence). V dropped 2 bases and J dropped 4; count of bases not matched to a gene: 4. This CDR3 is CAWSPSGGGETQYF. Here the CDR3 DNA reads TGTGCCTGGAGTCCTAGCGGGGGCGGAGAGACCCAGTACTTC.

This clone has a single count. The chain carries TRBV11-2 and TRBJ1-3; tentatively, D is TRBD1 (5 bases). Germline V gene sequence: CDR1 SGHAT, CDR2 FQNNGV. The CDR3 loop spans 14 amino acids. V lost 1 base and J 7 bases, leaving 11 bases between the germline ends. CDR3 region: CASSLGGVKNTIYF. The DNA for the CDR3 is TGTGCCAGCAGCTTAGGGGGGGTGAAGAACACCATATATTTT.

The chain combines TRBV5-1 with TRBJ2-3, with 11 bases identical to TRBD2. This CDR3 spans 17 amino acids. Germline V gene lookup returns CDR1 SGHRS and CDR2 YFSETQ. V shed 5 bases and J 5 bases; nucleotides not matched to a gene: 13. The CDR3 sequence is CASSSGLAGRGVDTQYF. The CDR3 bases are TGCGCCAGCAGTTCAGGACTAGCGGGCCGAGGGGTAGATACGCAGTATTTT.

The V call is TRBV7-9, the J call TRBJ2-7; 8 bases map to TRBD2. CDR3 length: 15 residues. CDR1 and CDR2 (germline): SEHNR, FQNEAQ (reference sequence). V was clipped by 4 bases and J by 2 bases; unmatched bases: 7. The CDR3, as DNA: TGTGCCAGCAGCTCCGGGGGGGCAGCCACCTACGAGCAGTACTTC. This gives the protein CASSSGGAATYEQYF.

A single count supports this clone. The chain has TRBV5-1 and TRBJ1-1; D gene unclear. The CDR3 loop spans 14 amino acids. The V end was cut by 0 bases, the J end by 1 base, with 7 bases between. CDR1 and CDR2 from the germline V gene are SGHRS and YFSETQ. The CDR3 spells CASSLAGANTEAFF. The CDR3 region has the DNA TGCGCCAGCAGCTTGGCCGGAGCGAACACTGAAGCTTTCTTT. Variable domain in full (rest from reference TRBV5-1 and TRBJ1-1): KAGVTQTPRYLIKTRGQQVTLSCSPISGHRSVSWYQQTPGQGLQFLFEYFSETQRNKGNFPGRFSGRQFSNSRSEMNVSTLELGDSALYLCASSLAGANTEAFFGQGTRLTVV.

This chain uses TRBV12-3 or TRBV12-4 with TRBJ2-7; 10 bases agree with TRBD1. This CDR3 region has 13 residues. V was clipped by 6 bases and J by 5 bases; unmatched bases: 4. The CDR3 is CASRGTGEDEQYF. DNA of the CDR3: TGTGCCAGCAGGGGGACAGGGGAGGACGAGCAGTACTTC.

This chain joins TRBV19 and TRBJ1-2; 10 nucleotides match TRBD1. CDR1 is LNHDA, CDR2 SQIVND, per germline (reference sequence). The CDR3 has 16 amino acids. The V gene end was trimmed by 6 bases and the J gene end by 0 bases; junction bases not matched to a gene: 7. CDR3 residues: CASSPLGTGANYGYTF. The CDR3 bases are TGTGCCAGTAGCCCCTTAGGGACAGGGGCTAACTATGGCTACACCTTC.

This rearrangement joins TRBV7-9 to TRBJ2-1; possible D gene TRBD2, 7 bases. The CDR3 contains 12 residues. The ends were cut back, 1 base at V and 14 bases at J, with 12 bases in the middle. Germline CDR1 is SEHNR and CDR2 is FQNEAQ (reference sequence). The CDR3 bases are TGTGCCAGCAGCTTAGACGGGGGGCGTGAGTTCTTC. Translation: CASSLDGGREFF.

This sequence joins TRBV7-9 and TRBJ2-1; 7 nucleotides line up with TRBD2. Germline-derived CDR1 and CDR2 are SEHNR and FQNEAQ (reference sequence). J lost 5 bases, V lost 2 bases, and 3 bases had no gene match. The CDR3 loop spans 14 amino acids. In DNA, the CDR3 is TGTGCCAGCAGCTTAAGTCTAGCGGACAATGAGCAGTTCTTC. This encodes CASSLSLADNEQFF.

The chain links TRBV6-5 to TRBJ2-1; 9 bases match TRBD2. CDR3 size: 14 residues. Germline V gives CDR1 MNHEY, CDR2 SVGAGI. After removal of 6 bases from V and 4 bases from J, the junction contained 4 bases not matched to a gene. The CDR3 region is CASRLAGAYNEQFF. CDR3 sequence (DNA): TGTGCCAGCAGATTAGCGGGAGCTTACAATGAGCAGTTCTTC.

This clone is a singleton in its sample. The V gene is TRBV7-8, the J gene TRBJ2-3; 10 positions agree with TRBD1. This CDR3 spans 17 amino acids. Germline CDR1 and CDR2: SGHVS and FQNEAQ. V was pared by 2 bases and J by 3 bases, with 8 bases of the junction left unmatched. DNA for the CDR3: TGTGCCAGCAGCTTAAGGGGTCGGGGACAGGGGACAGATACGCAGTATTTT. Translation gives CASSLRGRGQGTDTQYF.

The chain employs TRBV2 and TRBJ1-5; weak D call: TRBD1 (6 bases). The germline gives CDR1 SNHLY, CDR2 FYNNEI. The V gene lost 5 bases and the J gene lost 3 bases, with 17 bases spanning the gap. The CDR3 covers 16 residues. CDR3: CASSLSPTGFNQPQHF. The DNA of the CDR3 is TGTGCCAGCAGTCTCTCTCCGACAGGCTTCAATCAGCCCCAGCATTTT.

This rearrangement joins TRBV4-1 to TRBJ1-5; perhaps TRBD1 as D (5 bases). The CDR3 spans 18 residues. Germline-derived CDR1 and CDR2 are MGHRA and YSYEKL. V was shortened by 4 bases and J by 1 base, with 20 bases between the two germline ends. CDR3 bases: TGCGCCAGCAGCCCCGACCTAACGGGGGATGGGAGCAATCAGCCCCAGCATTTT. It encodes CASSPDLTGDGSNQPQHF.

The chain carries TRBV18 and TRBJ1-1; a possible D gene is TRBD1 (5 bases). Trimming cost V 2 bases and J 5 bases, with 21 bases left between them. From germline, CDR1 is KGHSH and CDR2 LQKENI. This CDR3 region has 17 residues. The CDR3 here is CASSPFNLGLGTTEAFF. The DNA for the CDR3 is TGTGCCAGCTCACCATTTAATTTAGGTCTGGGGACTACTGAAGCTTTCTTT.

This clone was seen a single time. The rearrangement links TRBV20-1 to TRBJ2-1, with 10 bases lining up with TRBD2. This CDR3 comprises 17 residues. V lost 3 bases, J lost 2 bases, and 10 bases stayed unmatched. Germline values: CDR1 DFQATT, CDR2 SNEGSKA (reference sequence). The CDR3 loop is CSASRASGSDTYNEQFF. The CDR3 DNA reads TGCAGTGCTAGTAGGGCTAGCGGGAGCGATACCTACAATGAGCAGTTCTTC.

The chain combines TRBV4-1 with TRBJ1-1; D call uncertain. This CDR3 comprises 17 residues. Germline loops: CDR1 MGHRA, CDR2 YSYEKL. The V gene lost 0 bases and the J gene lost 3 bases, with 17 bases spanning the gap. The CDR3 reads CASSQEGRRKRDTEAFF. CDR3 nucleotide sequence: TGCGCCAGCAGCCAAGAGGGGAGACGAAAAAGGGACACTGAAGCTTTCTTT.